Reported below is one T cell receptor (beta chain). Antigen unknown. These data belong to a study of cytomegalovirus exposure and HLA in healthy donors. Study context: Earlier findings included 90 million to 120 million unique TCR beta sequences obtained from 150 million to 200 million T cells. Early released data had about 85 million unique TCRs, all coming from HLA-typed donors. The study's findings and limits: An analysis that was carried out later associated 15,000 to 20,000 TCR beta sequences with HLA alleles at 0.05 false discovery rate. Earlier findings revealed that most TCR beta V segments proved productive either about 87% or about 30% of the time.

PCR was performed using 60 Vbeta and 13 Jbeta primers. Data came from immunoSEQ multiplex PCR; TCRdb stores just in-frame clones and leaves some out. The table has about 130,000 clones, around 77% seen once; the top ten hold approximately 2%. Germline V gives CDR1 MNHEY, CDR2 SVGAGI. The CDR3 covers 12 residues. V gave up 7 bases and J gave up 5 bases, with 11 bases separating them. The receptor was derived from a man aged 30 to 45 in good health and CMV-seronegative. The sequencing input was PBMCs. J is TRBJ2-5 and V is TRBV6-5; no clear D gene. The CDR3 nucleotides read TGTGCCAGCACCGCCCGGAGCGAGACCCAGTACTTC. Translated: CASTARSETQYF.